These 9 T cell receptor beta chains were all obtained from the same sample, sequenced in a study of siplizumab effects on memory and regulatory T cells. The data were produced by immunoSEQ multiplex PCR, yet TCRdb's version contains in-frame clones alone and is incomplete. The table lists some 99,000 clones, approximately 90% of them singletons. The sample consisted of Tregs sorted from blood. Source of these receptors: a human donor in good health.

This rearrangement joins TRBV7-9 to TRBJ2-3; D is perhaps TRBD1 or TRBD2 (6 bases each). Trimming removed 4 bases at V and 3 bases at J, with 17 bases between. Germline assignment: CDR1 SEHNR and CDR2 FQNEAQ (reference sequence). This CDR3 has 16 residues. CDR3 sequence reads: CASSSTQGRWTDTQYF. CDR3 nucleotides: TGTGCCAGCAGCTCGACTCAGGGGAGGTGGACAGATACGCAGTATTTT.

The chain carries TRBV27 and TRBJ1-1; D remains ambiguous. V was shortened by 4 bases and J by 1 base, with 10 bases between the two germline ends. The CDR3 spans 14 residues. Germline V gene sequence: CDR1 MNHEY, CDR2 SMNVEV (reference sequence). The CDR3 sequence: CASSSPSKNTEAFF. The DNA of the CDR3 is TGTGCCAGCAGTTCCCCTAGTAAGAACACTGAAGCTTTCTTT.

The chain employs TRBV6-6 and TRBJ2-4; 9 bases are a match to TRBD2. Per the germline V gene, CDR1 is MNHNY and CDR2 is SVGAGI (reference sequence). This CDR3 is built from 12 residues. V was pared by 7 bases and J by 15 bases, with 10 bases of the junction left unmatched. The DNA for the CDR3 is TGTGCCAGCATAGCAGCGGGAGGATCCCCGTACTTC. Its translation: CASIAAGGSPYF.

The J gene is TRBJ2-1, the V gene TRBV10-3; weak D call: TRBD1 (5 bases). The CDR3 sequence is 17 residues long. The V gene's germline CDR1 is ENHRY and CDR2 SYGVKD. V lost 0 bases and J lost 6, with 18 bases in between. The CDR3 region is CAISESTRTIGPNEQFF. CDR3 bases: TGTGCCATCAGTGAGTCGACTCGGACAATCGGGCCCAATGAGCAGTTCTTC.

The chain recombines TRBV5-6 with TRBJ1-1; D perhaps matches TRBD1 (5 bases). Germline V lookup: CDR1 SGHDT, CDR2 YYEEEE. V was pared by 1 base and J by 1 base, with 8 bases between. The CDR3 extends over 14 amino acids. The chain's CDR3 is CASSLIGGNTEAFF. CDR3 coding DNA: TGTGCCAGCAGCTTGATCGGGGGGAACACTGAAGCTTTCTTT.

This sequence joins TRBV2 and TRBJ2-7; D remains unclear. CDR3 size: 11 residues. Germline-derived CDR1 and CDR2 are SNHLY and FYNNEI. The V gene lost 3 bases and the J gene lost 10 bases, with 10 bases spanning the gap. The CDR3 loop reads CASSEVSIQYF. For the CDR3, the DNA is TGTGCCAGCAGTGAGGTGTCCATCCAGTACTTC. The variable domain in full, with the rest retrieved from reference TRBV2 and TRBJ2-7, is EPEVTQTPSHQVTQMGQEVILRCVPISNHLYFYWYRQILGQKVEFLVSFYNNEISEKSEIFDDQFSVERPDGSNFTLKIRSTKLEDSAMYFCASSEVSIQYFGPGTRLTVT.

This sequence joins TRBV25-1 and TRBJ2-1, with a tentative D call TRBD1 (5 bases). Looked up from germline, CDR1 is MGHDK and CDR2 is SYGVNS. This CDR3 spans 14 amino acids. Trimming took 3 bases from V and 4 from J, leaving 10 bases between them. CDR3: CASSDRGSYNEQFF. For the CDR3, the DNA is TGTGCCAGCAGTGATAGGGGAAGTTACAATGAGCAGTTCTTC. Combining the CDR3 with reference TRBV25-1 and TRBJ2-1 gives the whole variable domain EADIYQTPRYLVIGTGKKITLECSQTMGHDKMYWYQQDPGMELHLIHYSYGVNSTEKGDLSSESTVSRIRTEHFPLTLESARPSHTSQYLCASSDRGSYNEQFFGPGTRLTVL.

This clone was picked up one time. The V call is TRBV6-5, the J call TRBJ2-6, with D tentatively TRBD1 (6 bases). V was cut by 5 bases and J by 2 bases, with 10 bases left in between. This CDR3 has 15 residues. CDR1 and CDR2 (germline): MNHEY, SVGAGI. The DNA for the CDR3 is TGTGCCAGCAGTCGCTCAGGGGCTGGGGCCAACGTCCTGACTTTC. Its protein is CASSRSGAGANVLTF.

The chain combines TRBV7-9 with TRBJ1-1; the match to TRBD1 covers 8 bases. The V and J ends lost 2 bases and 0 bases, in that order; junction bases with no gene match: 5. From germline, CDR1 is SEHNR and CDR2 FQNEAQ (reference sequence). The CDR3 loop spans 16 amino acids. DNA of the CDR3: TGTGCCAGCAGCTTATATAAGACAGGGGTGAACACTGAAGCTTTCTTT. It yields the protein CASSLYKTGVNTEAFF.